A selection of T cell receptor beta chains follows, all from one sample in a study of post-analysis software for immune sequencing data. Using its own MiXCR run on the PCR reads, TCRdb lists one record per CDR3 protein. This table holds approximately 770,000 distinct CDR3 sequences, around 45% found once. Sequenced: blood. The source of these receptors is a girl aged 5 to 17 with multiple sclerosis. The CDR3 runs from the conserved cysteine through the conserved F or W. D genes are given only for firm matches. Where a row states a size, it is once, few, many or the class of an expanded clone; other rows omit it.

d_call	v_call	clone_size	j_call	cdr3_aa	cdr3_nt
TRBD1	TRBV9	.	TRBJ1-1	CASSVGDSNTEAFF	TGTGCCAGCAGCGTAGGGGACAGTAACACTGAAGCTTTCTTT
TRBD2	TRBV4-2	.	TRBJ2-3	CASSQGGLAGGVTQYF	TGTGCCAGCAGCCAAGGAGGGCTAGCGGGAGGGGTTACGCAGTATTTT
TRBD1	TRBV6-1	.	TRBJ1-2	CASSEGDRDGYTF	TGTGCCAGCAGTGAAGGAGACAGGGACGGCTACACCTTC
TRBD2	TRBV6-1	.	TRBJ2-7	CASSEAASGAYEQYF	TGTGCCAGCAGTGAAGCTGCTAGCGGGGCCTACGAGCAGTACTTC
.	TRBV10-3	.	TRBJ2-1	CAISTRALDQGEQFF	TGTGCCATCAGCACCCGGGCCCTAGACCAGGGTGAGCAGTTCTTC
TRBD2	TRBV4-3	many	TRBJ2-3	CASSQDIAGGTDTQYF	TGCGCCAGCAGCCAAGATATAGCGGGAGGCACAGATACGCAGTATTTT
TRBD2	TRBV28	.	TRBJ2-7	CASSFESSGYYERYF	TGTGCCAGCAGTTTTGAGTCTAGCGGATACTACGAGCGGTACTTC
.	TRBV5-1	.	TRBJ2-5	CASSLSLGGEETQYF	TGCGCCAGCAGCTTGAGTCTTGGGGGCGAAGAGACCCAGTACTTC
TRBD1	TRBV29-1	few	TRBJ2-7	CSTRDRSSYEQYF	TGCAGCACCCGGGACAGGAGCTCCTACGAGCAGTACTTC
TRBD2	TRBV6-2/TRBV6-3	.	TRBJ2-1	CASSYSTSLYNEQFF	TGTGCCAGCAGTTACTCGACTAGCCTGTACAATGAGCAGTTCTTC
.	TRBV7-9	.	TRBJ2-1	CASRALGVNEQFF	TGTGCCAGCAGGGCCCTGGGAGTCAATGAGCAGTTCTTC
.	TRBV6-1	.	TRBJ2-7	CASRQGQGVYNEQYF	TGTGCCAGCAGACAAGGGCAGGGAGTTTACAATGAGCAGTACTTC
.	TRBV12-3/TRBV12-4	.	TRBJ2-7	CASSLVGNGQYF	TGTGCCAGCAGTTTAGTCGGGAACGGGCAGTACTTC
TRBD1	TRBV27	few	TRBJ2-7	CASSFRDRGREQYF	TGTGCCAGCAGTTTCCGGGACAGGGGGCGCGAGCAGTACTTC
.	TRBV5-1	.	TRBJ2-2	CASSLVLAGPTTGELFF	TGCGCCAGCAGCTTGGTGCTAGCCGGGCCCACCACCGGGGAGCTGTTTTTT
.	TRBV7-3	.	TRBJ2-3	CASSENRDTQYF	TGTGCCAGCAGCGAAAATCGGGATACGCAGTATTTT
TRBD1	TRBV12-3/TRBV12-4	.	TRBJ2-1	CASSTRDRGRNEQFF	TGTGCCAGCAGTACCCGGGACAGGGGGCGGAATGAGCAGTTCTTC
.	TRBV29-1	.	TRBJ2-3	CSVEADSSTDTQYF	TGCAGCGTTGAAGCGGACAGTAGCACAGATACGCAGTATTTT
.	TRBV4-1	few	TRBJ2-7	CASSQESKGSYEQYF	TGCGCCAGCAGCCAAGAGAGTAAGGGGTCCTACGAGCAGTACTTC
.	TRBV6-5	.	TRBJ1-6	CASGTMNRNSPLHF	TGTGCCAGCGGGACCATGAACAGGAATTCACCCCTCCACTTT
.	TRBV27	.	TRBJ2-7	CASSFSSGTVSYEQYF	TGTGCCAGCAGTTTTTCCTCCGGGACGGTCTCCTACGAGCAGTACTTC
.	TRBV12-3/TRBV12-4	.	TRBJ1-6	CASRPEGRTGNSPLHF	TGTGCCAGCAGACCTGAGGGACGGACCGGGAATTCACCCCTCCACTTT
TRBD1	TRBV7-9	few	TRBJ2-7	CASGQGISYEQYF	TGTGCCAGCGGACAGGGCATATCCTACGAGCAGTACTTC
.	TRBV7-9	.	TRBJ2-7	CASSLRPGYEQYF	TGTGCCAGCAGCTTAAGGCCGGGGTACGAGCAGTACTTC
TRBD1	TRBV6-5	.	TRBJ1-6	CASSYSTGDGNSPLHF	TGTGCCAGCAGTTACTCGACAGGGGACGGTAATTCACCCCTCCACTTT
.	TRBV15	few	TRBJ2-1	CATSNSTGSDSGEQFF	TGTGCCACCAGCAACAGTACCGGGTCCGACTCGGGTGAGCAGTTCTTC
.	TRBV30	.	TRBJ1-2	CAWSQTVGGWGYTF	TGTGCCTGGAGTCAGACGGTCGGGGGATGGGGCTACACCTTC
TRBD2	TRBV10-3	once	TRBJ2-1	CAISPAGAGNNEQFF	TGTGCCATCAGCCCAGCGGGAGCTGGCAACAATGAGCAGTTCTTC
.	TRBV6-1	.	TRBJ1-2	CASSEAPELYGYTF	TGTGCCAGCAGTGAAGCGCCAGAACTCTATGGCTACACCTTC
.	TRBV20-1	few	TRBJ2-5	CSVQGGEGSQETQYF	TGCAGTGTCCAGGGGGGTGAAGGCAGCCAAGAGACCCAGTACTTC